The rows below give T cell receptor beta chains drawn from one sample of a study of shared clonotypes between healthy human individuals. TCRdb keeps only in-frame clones here, not all; method: immunoSEQ multiplex PCR. The repertoire has about 2.1 million clones, over 85% of them found once; the top ten carry 1.5% to 2%. The sequenced sample consisted of naive CD8+ T cells from PBMCs. These TCRs come from a young man in good health. Some clones in this sample may be carry-over from other donors' samples. The CDR3 runs from the conserved cysteine through the conserved F or W. The order of the fields is V gene, D gene, J gene, clone size, CDR3 DNA, CDR3 protein. D genes are given only for firm matches. Expanded clones get a size class; other rows say once, few or many, or leave the size out.

TRBV25-1	NA	TRBJ1-1	few	TGTGCCAGCAGAGCCAGGGACACTGAAGCTTTCTTT	CASRARDTEAFF
TRBV28	NA	TRBJ2-7	NA	TGTGCCAGCAGTTTACTGGCGTACATACCCTACGAGCAGTACTTC	CASSLLAYIPYEQYF
TRBV19	TRBD2	TRBJ2-2	NA	TGTGCCAGTAGTAGGGGACTAGCGGGAGACCTAACGGAGCTGTTTTTT	CASSRGLAGDLTELFF
TRBV28	NA	TRBJ2-1	NA	TGTGCCAGCAGTTCGCCGACTGAGGGCGTCTCCTACAATGAGCAGTTCTTC	CASSSPTEGVSYNEQFF
TRBV5-1	TRBD1	TRBJ1-1	NA	TGCGCCAGCAGGATAGGGGGCCTGAACACTGAAGCTTTCTTT	CASRIGGLNTEAFF
TRBV6-6	NA	TRBJ2-6	NA	TGTGCCAGCAGTTACTCCTTGGATGGTCGGATAGCTTTC	CASSYSLDGRIAF
TRBV7-9	NA	TRBJ1-1	NA	TGTGCCAGCAGCCTAAGTCGGGGGGATATGACTGAAGCTTTCTTT	CASSLSRGDMTEAFF
TRBV7-3	TRBD2	TRBJ2-7	NA	TGTGCCAGCAGTGTTAGCGGGACAAGCTCCTACGAGCAGTACTTC	CASSVSGTSSYEQYF
TRBV9	NA	TRBJ2-7	NA	TGTGCCAGCAGCGTAGGAGCAAGCTCCTACGAGCAGTACTTC	CASSVGASSYEQYF
TRBV7-8	TRBD1	TRBJ2-7	NA	TGTGCCAGCAGCTCTTATTTGGACAGGAACGAGCAGTACTTC	CASSSYLDRNEQYF
TRBV7-9	TRBD2	TRBJ2-1	NA	TGTGCCAGCAGAGGGATATATGGGCGGGAGGGCCTCAATGAGCAGTTCTTC	CASRGIYGREGLNEQFF
TRBV5-4	NA	TRBJ2-1	NA	TGTGCCAGCAGCTGGTCCCTTGAGCAGTTCTTC	CASSWSLEQFF
TRBV6-6	NA	TRBJ1-3	NA	TGTGCCAGCAGTTACTTCCCGAGCACTGGAAACACCATATATTTT	CASSYFPSTGNTIYF
TRBV7-6	TRBD2	TRBJ2-7	NA	TGTGCCAGCAGCTCGGACTTGCGGGAGTTATCCGAGCAGTACTTC	CASSSDLRELSEQYF
TRBV27	TRBD2	TRBJ2-7	NA	TGTGCCAGCAGTTTATCGGTCGGACTAGCATCCGAGCAGTACTTC	CASSLSVGLASEQYF
TRBV27	TRBD1	TRBJ2-7	once	TGTGCCAGCAGTTTATCGCCCGGGACAGCGAACTACGAGCAGTACTTC	CASSLSPGTANYEQYF
TRBV15	NA	TRBJ2-2	NA	TGTGCCACCAGCAGAGATGGGGAAGGTTTTATGGCCGGGGAGCTGTTTTTT	CATSRDGEGFMAGELFF
TRBV27	NA	TRBJ2-7	NA	TGTGCCAGCAAGAAGGGCTACGAGCAGTACTTC	CASKKGYEQYF
TRBV29-1	TRBD1	TRBJ2-5	NA	TGCAGCGTACAGGGGGTTCCATACCAAGAGACCCAGTACTTC	CSVQGVPYQETQYF
TRBV27	NA	TRBJ2-7	once	TGTGCCAGCAGTTTACAAACAGGACATAGCTCCTACGAGCAGTACTTC	CASSLQTGHSSYEQYF
TRBV27	TRBD1	TRBJ1-1	NA	TGTGCCAGCAGAACAGGGGGAACTGAAGCTTTCTTT	CASRTGGTEAFF
TRBV6-1	NA	TRBJ2-1	once	TGTGCCAGCAGTGAACCACGACTCCGTGACGGGGAGCAGTTCTTC	CASSEPRLRDGEQFF
TRBV29-1	TRBD1	TRBJ2-7	NA	TGCAGCGTCGAGACAGGGGGGTTCTCCTACGAGCAGTACTTC	CSVETGGFSYEQYF
TRBV11-2	TRBD2	TRBJ2-5	NA	TGTGCCAGCAGCCACAGAGCGGGGTCAGAGACCCAGTACTTC	CASSHRAGSETQYF
TRBV29-1	NA	TRBJ1-1	NA	TGCAGCGTGGGTGTGGGCTTTAATCTGAACACTGAAGCTTTCTTT	CSVGVGFNLNTEAFF
TRBV29-1	NA	TRBJ2-5	NA	TGCAGCGGAGTTGGGGGCAGCCAACAAGAGACCCAGTACTTC	CSGVGGSQQETQYF
TRBV27	NA	TRBJ2-7	NA	TGTGCCAGCGGGTTCCGCTACGAGCAGTACTTC	CASGFRYEQYF
TRBV27	NA	TRBJ2-3	NA	TGTGCCAGCACGGCAGGGAGCACAGATACGCAGTATTTT	CASTAGSTDTQYF
TRBV5-4	NA	TRBJ2-7	NA	TGTGCCAGCAGCGTAGGTATCTACGAGCAGTACTTC	CASSVGIYEQYF
TRBV7-9	NA	TRBJ1-6	NA	TGTGCCAGCAGCTTAGGCCAAGGGGTATGGCCACCCCTCCACTTT	CASSLGQGVWPPLHF
TRBV7-2	TRBD2	TRBJ2-1	NA	TGTGCCAGCAGCTTCTGGACTAGCGGGAACAATGAGCAGTTCTTC	CASSFWTSGNNEQFF
TRBV19	NA	TRBJ2-1	NA	TGTGCCAGTACCTCGCCGGGGGCAGGCTCCTACAATGAGCAGTTCTTC	CASTSPGAGSYNEQFF
TRBV28	TRBD1	TRBJ2-5	NA	TGTGCCAGCAGCCCCCTGGAACAGGGGGCACTACAAGAGACCCAGTACTTC	CASSPLEQGALQETQYF
TRBV5-1	TRBD1	TRBJ2-7	NA	TGCGCCAGCAGCTTGGGACAGGGGATCCTCTCGGGCGAGCAGTACTTC	CASSLGQGILSGEQYF
TRBV28	TRBD1	TRBJ1-5	NA	TGTGCCAGCAGTTTCACGAGACAGGGTGGGTATCGCAATCAGCCCCAGCATTTT	CASSFTRQGGYRNQPQHF
TRBV7-2	TRBD2	TRBJ2-1	NA	TGTGCCAGCAGCAAGCGGGAGGGTTACAATGAGCAGTTCTTC	CASSKREGYNEQFF
TRBV27	NA	TRBJ1-1	few	TGTGCCAGCAGTTTATTAGGGGAAGTGAACACTGAAGCTTTCTTT	CASSLLGEVNTEAFF
TRBV5-1	TRBD1	TRBJ2-2	NA	TGCGCCAGCAGCTCTAAAATCCGGGACAGCCGAACCGGGGAGCTGTTTTTT	CASSSKIRDSRTGELFF
TRBV9	NA	TRBJ2-7	once	TGTGCCAGCAGCCCTCGGGACATACCATACGAGCAGTACTTC	CASSPRDIPYEQYF
TRBV5-1	NA	TRBJ2-3	NA	TGCGCCAGCAGCGAGGGCCAGCAAAGCACAGATACGCAGTATTTT	CASSEGQQSTDTQYF